This TCR beta chain is from a study of Tregs in tolerant kidney transplant recipients. CD4+CD25+CD127- Tregs, CD4+CD25- non-Tregs, CD4 and CD8 cells were sorted. Measured with immunoSEQ multiplex PCR; TCRdb has only the in-frame clones, and not every one. The sample has 40,000 to 50,000 clones, 91% seen once. V lost 2 bases, J lost 1 base, and 9 bases lay in between. Germline V gives CDR1 KGHSH, CDR2 LQKENI. The CDR3 has 14 amino acids. The sequence derives from a human donor in good health. Source material: Tregs from blood. The chain has TRBV18 and TRBJ2-7; no firm D call. Here the CDR3 reads CASSPNGRSYEQYF. The CDR3 nucleotides are TGTGCCAGCTCACCAAACGGCAGATCCTACGAGCAGTACTTC.